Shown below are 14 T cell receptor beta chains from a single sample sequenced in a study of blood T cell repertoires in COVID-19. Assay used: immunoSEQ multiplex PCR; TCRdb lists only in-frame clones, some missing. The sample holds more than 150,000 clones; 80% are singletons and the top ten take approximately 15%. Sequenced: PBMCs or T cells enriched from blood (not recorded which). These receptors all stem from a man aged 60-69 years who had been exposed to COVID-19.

CDR3: CAGDGWREGQETQYF. The CDR3 bases are TGTGCCGGTGACGGGTGGCGGGAGGGCCAAGAGACCCAGTACTTC. The rearrangement links TRBV30 to TRBJ2-5; 9 bases align to TRBD2. The CDR3 is made up of 15 amino acids. The ends lost 8 bases at V and 1 base at J; junction bases unmatched: 11. CDR1 is GTSNPN and CDR2 is SVGIG in the germline V gene (reference sequence).

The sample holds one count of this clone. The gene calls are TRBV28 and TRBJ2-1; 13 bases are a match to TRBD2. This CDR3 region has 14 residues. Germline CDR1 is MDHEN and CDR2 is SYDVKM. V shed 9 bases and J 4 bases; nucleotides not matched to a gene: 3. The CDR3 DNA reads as TGTGCCAGTATGACTAGCGGGGGGTACAATGAGCAGTTCTTC. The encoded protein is CASMTSGGYNEQFF.

The CDR3 bases are TGTGCCAGCAGCCAAGATCTAGGGACAAGCAATCAGCCCCAGCATTTT. Translated, it gives CASSQDLGTSNQPQHF. V gene TRBV3-1 (or the pseudogene TRBV3-2) combines with J gene TRBJ1-5, with D perhaps TRBD1 (6 bases). Germline assignment: CDR1 LGHDT and CDR2 YNNKEL (reference sequence). The CDR3 extends over 16 amino acids. With 0 bases removed from V and 1 base from J, the gap between germline ends came to 10 bases.

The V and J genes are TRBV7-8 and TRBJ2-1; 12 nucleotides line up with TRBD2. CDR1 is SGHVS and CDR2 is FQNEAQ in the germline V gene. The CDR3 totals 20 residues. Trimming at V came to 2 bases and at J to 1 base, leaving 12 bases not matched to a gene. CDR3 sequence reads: CASSLRLAGGPMISYNEQFF. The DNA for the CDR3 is TGTGCCAGCAGCTTACGTCTAGCGGGAGGGCCGATGATATCCTACAATGAGCAGTTCTTC.

The CDR3 region has the DNA TGTGCCAGTAGTATAGAGGGTCGGCTAGCGGGAGTATACGAGCAGTACTTC. Translated, it gives CASSIEGRLAGVYEQYF. This chain joins TRBV19 and TRBJ2-7; 10 nucleotides align to TRBD2. Germline lookup yields CDR1 LNHDA and CDR2 SQIVND (reference sequence). CDR3 length equals 17 residues. V was pared by 0 bases and J by 4 bases, with 9 bases of the junction left unmatched. The full variable domain, rest sourced from reference TRBV19 and TRBJ2-7, is DGGITQSPKYLFRKEGQNVTLSCEQNLNHDAMYWYRQDPGQGLRLIYYSQIVNDFQKGDIAEGYSVSREKKESFPLTVTSAQKNPTAFYLCASSIEGRLAGVYEQYFGPGTRLTVT.

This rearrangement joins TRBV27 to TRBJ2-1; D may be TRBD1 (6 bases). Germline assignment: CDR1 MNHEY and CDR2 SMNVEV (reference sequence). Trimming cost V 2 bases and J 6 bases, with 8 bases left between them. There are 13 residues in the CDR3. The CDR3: CASSLQGTNEQFF. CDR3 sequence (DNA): TGTGCCAGCAGTTTACAGGGGACCAATGAGCAGTTCTTC.

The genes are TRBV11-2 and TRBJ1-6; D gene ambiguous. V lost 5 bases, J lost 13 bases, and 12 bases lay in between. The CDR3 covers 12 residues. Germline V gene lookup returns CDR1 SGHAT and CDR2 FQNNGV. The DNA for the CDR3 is TGTGCCAGCAGCCACTCCGCAGGCCCCCTCCACTTT. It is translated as CASSHSAGPLHF.

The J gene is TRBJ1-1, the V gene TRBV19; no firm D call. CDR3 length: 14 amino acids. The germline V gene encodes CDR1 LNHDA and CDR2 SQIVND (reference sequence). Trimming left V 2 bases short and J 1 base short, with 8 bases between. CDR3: CASSIQFSNTEAFF. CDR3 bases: TGTGCCAGTAGTATACAGTTTTCGAACACTGAAGCTTTCTTT.

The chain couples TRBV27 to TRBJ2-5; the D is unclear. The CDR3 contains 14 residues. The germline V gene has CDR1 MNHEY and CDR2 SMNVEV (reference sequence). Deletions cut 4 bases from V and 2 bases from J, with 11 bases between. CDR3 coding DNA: TGTGCCAGCAGTTCTGAGACAAGACAAGAGACCCAGTACTTC. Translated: CASSSETRQETQYF.

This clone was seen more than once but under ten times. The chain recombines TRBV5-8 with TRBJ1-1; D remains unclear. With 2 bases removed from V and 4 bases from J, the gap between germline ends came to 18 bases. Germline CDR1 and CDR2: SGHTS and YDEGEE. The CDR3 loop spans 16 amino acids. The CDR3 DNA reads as TGTGCCAGCAGCTTTTGGAGGGCTCGGGCTTTCACTGAAGCTTTCTTT. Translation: CASSFWRARAFTEAFF. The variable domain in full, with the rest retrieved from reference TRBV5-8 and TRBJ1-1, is EAGVTQSPTHLIKTRGQQATLRCSPISGHTSVYWYQQALGLGLQFLLWYDEGEERNRGNFPPRFSGRQFPNYSSELNVNALELEDSALYLCASSFWRARAFTEAFFGQGTRLTVV.

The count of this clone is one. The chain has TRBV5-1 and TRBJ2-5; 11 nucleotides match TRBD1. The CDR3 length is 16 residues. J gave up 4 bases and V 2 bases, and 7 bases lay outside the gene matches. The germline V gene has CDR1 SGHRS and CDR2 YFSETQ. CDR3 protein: CASSFTGTGGGETQYF. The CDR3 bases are TGCGCCAGCAGCTTTACCGGGACAGGGGGTGGAGAGACCCAGTACTTC.

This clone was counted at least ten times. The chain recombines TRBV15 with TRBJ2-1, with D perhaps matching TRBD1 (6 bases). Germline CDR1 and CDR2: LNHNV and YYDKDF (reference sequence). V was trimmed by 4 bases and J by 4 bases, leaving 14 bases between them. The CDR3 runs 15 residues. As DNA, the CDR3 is TGTGCCACCAGCACCCGACAGGTCTTGTACAATGAGCAGTTCTTC. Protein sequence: CATSTRQVLYNEQFF.

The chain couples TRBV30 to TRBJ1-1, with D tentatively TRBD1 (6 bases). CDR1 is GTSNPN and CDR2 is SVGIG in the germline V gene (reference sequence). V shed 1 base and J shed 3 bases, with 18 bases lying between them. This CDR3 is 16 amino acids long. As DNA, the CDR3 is TGTGCCTGGAGTGCGCCAAACAGGGTGAAGGACACTGAAGCTTTCTTT. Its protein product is CAWSAPNRVKDTEAFF.

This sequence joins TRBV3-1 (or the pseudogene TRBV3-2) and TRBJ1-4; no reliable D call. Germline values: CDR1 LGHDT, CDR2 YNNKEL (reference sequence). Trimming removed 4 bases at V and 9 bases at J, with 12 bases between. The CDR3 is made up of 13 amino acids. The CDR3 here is CASSLNPGKKLFF. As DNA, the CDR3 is TGTGCCAGCAGCCTAAACCCGGGGAAAAAACTGTTTTTT.